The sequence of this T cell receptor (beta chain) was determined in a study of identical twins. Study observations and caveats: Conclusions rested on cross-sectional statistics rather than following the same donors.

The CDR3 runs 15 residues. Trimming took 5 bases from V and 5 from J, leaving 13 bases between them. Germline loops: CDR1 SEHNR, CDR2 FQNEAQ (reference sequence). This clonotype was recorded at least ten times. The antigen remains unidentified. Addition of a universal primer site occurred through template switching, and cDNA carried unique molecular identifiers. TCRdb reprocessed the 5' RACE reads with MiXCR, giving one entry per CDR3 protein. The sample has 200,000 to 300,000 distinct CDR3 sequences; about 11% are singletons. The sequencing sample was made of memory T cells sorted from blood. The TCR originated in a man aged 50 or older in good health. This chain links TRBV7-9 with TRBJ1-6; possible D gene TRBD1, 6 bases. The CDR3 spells CASSRNRVDNSPLHF. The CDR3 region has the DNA TGTGCCAGCAGCAGAAACAGGGTTGATAATTCACCCCTCCACTTT.